This T cell receptor (beta chain) was sequenced for a study of shared clonotypes between healthy human individuals. In germline, CDR1 is SGHVS, CDR2 FQNEAQ. After removal of 7 bases from V and 1 base from J, the junction contained 7 bases not matched to a gene. The length of the CDR3 is 16 residues. Here immunoSEQ multiplex PCR was the method, and the copy in TCRdb shows in-frame clones only, minus some. The sample carries about 2.1 million clones, around 93% recorded once. Study results and caveats: Even with large depth, rarefaction showed that sorted-subset sequencing was incomplete. Clonotype sharing among donors, it was expected, would be affected by sequencing depth.

Details on this clone: Antigen: not known.

Naive CD8 cells lacked CD45RO, underwent positive selection for CCR7 and left out terminally differentiated effector memory CD45RA+ cells. V gene TRBV7-8 combines with J gene TRBJ2-6; 7 positions agree with TRBD1. The sequenced sample was naive CD8+ T cells from PBMCs. This TCR was sampled from a man younger than 30 in good health. Some clones in this sample may be carry-over from other donors' samples. CDR3 residues: CASIRGRGSGANVLTF. As DNA, the CDR3 is TGTGCCAGCATAAGGGGGCGTGGGTCTGGGGCCAACGTCCTGACTTTC.